This T cell receptor (beta chain) appears in the sequencing data of a study of regulatory T cells in long-lasting Graves disease. This clonotype was found a few times. The authors built TCR beta libraries using iRepertoire HTBI primers and Arm-PCR of CDR3 regions. TCRdb re-derived calls from the multiplex PCR reads in MiXCR, one entry per CDR3 protein. The table has roughly 430,000 distinct CDR3 sequences, roughly 21% seen once. As for time point: persistent/refractory GD, antithyroid drugs over 5 years with positive TRAb. From RNA extracted from PBMCs, the TCR library was made. Sample: peripheral blood mononuclear cells (PBMCs), taken when the disease was refractory, from a patient treated with antithyroid drugs. This sequence was found in a female donor with Graves disease.

The CDR3 protein is CASSFQGTQPQHF. DNA for the CDR3: TGTGCCAGCAGTTTTCAGGGTACTCAGCCCCAGCATTTT. The V and J genes are TRBV28 and TRBJ1-5; tentatively, D is TRBD1 (5 bases). This CDR3 is built from 13 residues. The germline V gene has CDR1 MDHEN and CDR2 SYDVKM. The V end was cut by 3 bases, the J end by 6 bases, with 9 bases between.